The table lists the clone carrying this T cell receptor beta chain with a few counts. What it binds is unknown. CDR1 GTSNPN and CDR2 SVGIG come from the germline V gene (reference sequence). Germline trimming cut 4 bases from V and 1 base from J; bases unmatched to any gene: 10. The CDR3 is made up of 15 amino acids. The data originate from a study of early T cells in non-severe SARS-CoV-2 infection. Looking at the study overall: Sequencing input comprised bulk RNA from unsorted whole blood; chain pairing was not available. Points from the study as a whole: Matching results from VDJdb favored anti-spike CD8 responses, leaving private and CD4 specificities undetected.

Attachment of unique molecular identifiers was made to individual cDNA molecules. TCRdb re-called the 5' RACE reads with MiXCR, one entry per CDR3 protein. The sample lists fewer than 50,000 distinct CDR3 sequences, about 4% occurring once. The specimen sequenced was whole blood. This chain links TRBV30 with TRBJ2-7; 7 positions match TRBD1. The sequence was obtained from an adult who was a healthcare worker with PCR-confirmed SARS-CoV-2 infection or an uninfected control (not recorded which). The CDR3 DNA reads as TGTGCCTGGACCCCCGGGACAGTGATATCCTACGAGCAGTACTTC. The encoded protein is CAWTPGTVISYEQYF.